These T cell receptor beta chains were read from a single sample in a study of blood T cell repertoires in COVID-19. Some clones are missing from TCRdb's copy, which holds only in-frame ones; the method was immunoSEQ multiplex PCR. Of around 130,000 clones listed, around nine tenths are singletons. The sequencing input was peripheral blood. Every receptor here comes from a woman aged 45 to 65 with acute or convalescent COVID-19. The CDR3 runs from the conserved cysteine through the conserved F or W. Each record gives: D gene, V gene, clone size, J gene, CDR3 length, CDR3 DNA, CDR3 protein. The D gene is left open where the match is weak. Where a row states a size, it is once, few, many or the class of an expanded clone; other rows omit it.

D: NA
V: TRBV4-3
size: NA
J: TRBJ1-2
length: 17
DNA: TGCGCCAGCAGCCAAGTCCCGGTGGAGGCGGGGGGCTATGGCTACACCTTC
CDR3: CASSQVPVEAGGYGYTF

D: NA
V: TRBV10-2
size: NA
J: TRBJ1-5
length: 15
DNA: TGCGCCAGCAGTGGGAGGGCGGGGGCCAATCAGCCCCAGCATTTT
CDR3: CASSGRAGANQPQHF

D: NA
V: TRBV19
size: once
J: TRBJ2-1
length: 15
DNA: TGTGCCAGTAGTATAGGTAGCGGCTCCTACAATGAGCAGTTCTTC
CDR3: CASSIGSGSYNEQFF

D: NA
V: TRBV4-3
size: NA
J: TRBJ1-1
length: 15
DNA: TGCGCCAGCAGCCAAGAACAAGATATGAACACTGAAGCTTTCTTT
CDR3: CASSQEQDMNTEAFF

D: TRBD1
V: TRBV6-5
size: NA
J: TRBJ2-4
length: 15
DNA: TGTGCCAGCAGCCCAGGGGGCTGGGGCAAAAACATTCAGTACTTC
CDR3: CASSPGGWGKNIQYF

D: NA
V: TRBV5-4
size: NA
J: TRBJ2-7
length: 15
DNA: TGTGCCAGCAGCCTATCCGGGACTCGTTCCTACGAGCAGTACTTC
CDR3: CASSLSGTRSYEQYF

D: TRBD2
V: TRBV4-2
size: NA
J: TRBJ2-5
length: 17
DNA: TGTGCCAGCAGCCAAGCTCATCTAGCGGGGGGCCAAGAGACCCAGTACTTC
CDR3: CASSQAHLAGGQETQYF

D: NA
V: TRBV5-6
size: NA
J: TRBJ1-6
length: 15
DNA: TGTGCCAGCAGCTTGAGGGGTTTAAGGAATTCACCCCTCCACTTT
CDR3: CASSLRGLRNSPLHF

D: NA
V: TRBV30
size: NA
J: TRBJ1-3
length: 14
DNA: TGTGCCTGGACGACAGGATCCTTTGGAAACACCATATATTTT
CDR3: CAWTTGSFGNTIYF

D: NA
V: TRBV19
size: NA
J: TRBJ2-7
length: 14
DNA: TGTGCCAGTGGCTCTGGGGCTTTAACCTACGAGCAGTACTTC
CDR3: CASGSGALTYEQYF

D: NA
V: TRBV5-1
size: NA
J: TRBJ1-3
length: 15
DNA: TGCGCCAGCAGCTTGGATGCCAGCTCTGGAAACACCATATATTTT
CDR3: CASSLDASSGNTIYF

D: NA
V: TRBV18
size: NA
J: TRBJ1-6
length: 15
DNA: TGTGCCAGCTCACCCGGACAGCTTACTAATTCACCCCTCCACTTT
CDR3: CASSPGQLTNSPLHF

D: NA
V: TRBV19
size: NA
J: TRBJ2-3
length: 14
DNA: TGTGCCAGTAGTGCGCTATTAGGCACAGATACGCAGTATTTT
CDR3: CASSALLGTDTQYF

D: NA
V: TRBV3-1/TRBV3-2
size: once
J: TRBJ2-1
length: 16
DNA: TGTGCCAGCAGCCAAGATGCGAGCGCGATGGCTCATGAGCAGTTCTTC
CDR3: CASSQDASAMAHEQFF

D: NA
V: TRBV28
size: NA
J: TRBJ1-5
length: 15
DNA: TGTGCCAGCAGCTTTTCAGGGGCGGGGGATCAGCCCCAGCATTTT
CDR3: CASSFSGAGDQPQHF

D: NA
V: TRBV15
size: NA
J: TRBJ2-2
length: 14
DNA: TGTGCCACCAGCAGAGATAGACTCTCCGGGGAGCTGTTTTTT
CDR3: CATSRDRLSGELFF

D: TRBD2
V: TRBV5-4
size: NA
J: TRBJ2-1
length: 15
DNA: TGTGCCAGCAGCCTGGGACTAGCGGGGGTTCATGAGCAGTTCTTC
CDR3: CASSLGLAGVHEQFF

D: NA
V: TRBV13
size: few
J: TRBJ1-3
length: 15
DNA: TGTGCCAGCAGCTTAGACTCGAGCTCTGGAAACACCATATATTTT
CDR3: CASSLDSSSGNTIYF

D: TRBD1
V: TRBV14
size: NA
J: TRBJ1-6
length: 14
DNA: TGTGCCAGCAGCTATTTGCAGGGGGAGACACCCCTCCACTTT
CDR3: CASSYLQGETPLHF

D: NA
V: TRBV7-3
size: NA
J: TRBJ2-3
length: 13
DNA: TGTGCCAGCAGTAAGACTGTTACAGATACGCAGTATTTT
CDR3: CASSKTVTDTQYF

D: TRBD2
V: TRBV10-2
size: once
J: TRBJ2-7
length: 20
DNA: TGCGCCAGCAGCCCGGTCGGGGAGCGGGGGGGCCGTATCAGGGTTTACGAGCAGTACTTC
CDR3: CASSPVGERGGRIRVYEQYF

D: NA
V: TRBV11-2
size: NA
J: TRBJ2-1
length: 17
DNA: TGTGCCAGCAGCCGTACCCCGGGGGGCAACGTCTACAATGAGCAGTTCTTC
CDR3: CASSRTPGGNVYNEQFF

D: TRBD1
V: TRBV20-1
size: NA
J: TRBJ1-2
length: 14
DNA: TGCAGTGCTAGTCTACAGGGGCCAGACTATGGCTACACCTTC
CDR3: CSASLQGPDYGYTF

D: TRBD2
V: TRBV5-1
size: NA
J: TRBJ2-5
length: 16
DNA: TGCGCCAGCAGCGTAGGGACTAGCGGGGGACAAGAGACCCAGTACTTC
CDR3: CASSVGTSGGQETQYF

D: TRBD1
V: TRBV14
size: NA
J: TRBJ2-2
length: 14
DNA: TGTGCCAGCAGGTACAGGGGGAACACCGGGGAGCTGTTTTTT
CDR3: CASRYRGNTGELFF

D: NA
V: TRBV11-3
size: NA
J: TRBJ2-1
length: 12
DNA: TGTGCCAGCAGCCAGACGGGTCGGGAGCAGTTCTTC
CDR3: CASSQTGREQFF

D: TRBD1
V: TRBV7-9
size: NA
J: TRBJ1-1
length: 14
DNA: TGTGCCAGCAGCAAGACAGGGGAGGGGACTGAAGCTTTCTTT
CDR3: CASSKTGEGTEAFF

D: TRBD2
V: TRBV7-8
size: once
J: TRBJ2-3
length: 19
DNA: TGTGCCAGCAGCTTAAGGGGGGCGGGAGGATATTCTAGCACAGATACGCAGTATTTT
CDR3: CASSLRGAGGYSSTDTQYF

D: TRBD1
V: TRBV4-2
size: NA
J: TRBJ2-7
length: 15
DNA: TGTGCCAGCAGCCAATCGGGACAGTACATGTACGAGCAGTACTTC
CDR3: CASSQSGQYMYEQYF

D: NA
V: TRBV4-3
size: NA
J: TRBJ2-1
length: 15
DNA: TGCGCCAGCAGCCAAGGGAAAACAGGGTTCAATGAGCAGTTCTTC
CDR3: CASSQGKTGFNEQFF

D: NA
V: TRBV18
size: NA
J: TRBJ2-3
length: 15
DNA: TGTGCCAGCTCACCCCTAGGTCATTTCACAGATACGCAGTATTTT
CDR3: CASSPLGHFTDTQYF

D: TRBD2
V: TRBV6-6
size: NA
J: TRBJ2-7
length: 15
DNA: TGTGCCAGCAGTTACTCAGCGGGAGCGGCCTACGAGCAGTACTTC
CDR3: CASSYSAGAAYEQYF

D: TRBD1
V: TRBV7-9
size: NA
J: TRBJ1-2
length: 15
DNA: TGTGCCAGCAGCTTTACCGGGACAGGTGTCTATGGCTACACCTTC
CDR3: CASSFTGTGVYGYTF

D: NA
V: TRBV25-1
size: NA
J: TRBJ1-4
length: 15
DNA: TGTGCCAGCAGTGAACCCCGGGATGGTAATGAAAAACTGTTTTTT
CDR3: CASSEPRDGNEKLFF

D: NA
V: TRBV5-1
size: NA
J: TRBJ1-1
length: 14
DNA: TGCGCCAGCAGGACCCAGGGAGGTTGGACTGAAGCTTTCTTT
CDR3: CASRTQGGWTEAFF

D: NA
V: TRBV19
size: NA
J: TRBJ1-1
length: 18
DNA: TGTGCCAGTAGTATAGTCGGAACCCCTGCGGGGGGCGCGACTGAAGCTTTCTTT
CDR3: CASSIVGTPAGGATEAFF

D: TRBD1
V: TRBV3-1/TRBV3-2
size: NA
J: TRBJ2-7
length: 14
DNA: TGTGCCAGCAGCGCCCGGGACAGGGGCGCCCTACAGTACTTC
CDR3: CASSARDRGALQYF

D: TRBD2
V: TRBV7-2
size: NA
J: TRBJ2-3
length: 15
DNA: TGTGCCAGCAGCTATAGCGGGGGGGCCTCCGATACGCAGTATTTT
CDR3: CASSYSGGASDTQYF

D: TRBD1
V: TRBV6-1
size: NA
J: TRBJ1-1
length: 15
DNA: TGTGCCAGCAGTGAAAGACAGGGGCAGAACACTGAAGCTTTCTTT
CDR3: CASSERQGQNTEAFF

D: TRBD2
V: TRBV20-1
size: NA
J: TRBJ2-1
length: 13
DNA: TGCAGTGCTAGTGTCGGGAGGGCCAGGGAGCAGTTCTTC
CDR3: CSASVGRAREQFF

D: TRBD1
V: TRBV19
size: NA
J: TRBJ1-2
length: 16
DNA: TGTGCCAGTAGTATAGATCCGGGACAGGGGTCTATGGGCTACACCTTC
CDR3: CASSIDPGQGSMGYTF

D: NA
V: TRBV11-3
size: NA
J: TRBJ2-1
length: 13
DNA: TGTGCCAGCAGCCCGGGAGTCTACAATGAGCAGTTCTTC
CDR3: CASSPGVYNEQFF

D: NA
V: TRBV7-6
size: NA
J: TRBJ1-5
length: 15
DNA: TGTGCCAGCACCATTCCTTCAGGCGGGGAACAGCCCCAGCATTTT
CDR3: CASTIPSGGEQPQHF

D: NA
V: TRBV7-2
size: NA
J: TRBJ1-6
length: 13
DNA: TGTGCCAGCAGCTCAGACAGTTATTCACCCCTCCACTTT
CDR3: CASSSDSYSPLHF

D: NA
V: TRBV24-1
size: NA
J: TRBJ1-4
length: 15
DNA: TGTGCCACCAGTGATTCTCAGGGGAAAGGTGAAAAACTGTTTTTT
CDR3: CATSDSQGKGEKLFF

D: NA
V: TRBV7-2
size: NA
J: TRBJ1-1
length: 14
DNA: TGTGCCAGCAGCTTAGATCCCCAGAACACTGAAGCTTTCTTT
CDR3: CASSLDPQNTEAFF

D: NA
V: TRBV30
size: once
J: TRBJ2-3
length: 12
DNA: TGTGCCTGGAACCTCAGGACAGATACGCAGTATTTT
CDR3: CAWNLRTDTQYF

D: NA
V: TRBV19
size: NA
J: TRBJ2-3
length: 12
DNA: TGTGCCAGTAGTAGAGGGTATGATACGCAGTATTTT
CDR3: CASSRGYDTQYF

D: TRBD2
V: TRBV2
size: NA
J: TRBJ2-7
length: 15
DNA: TGTGCCAGCGGGGAAGGGCGGGGGTCCCTCCACGAGCAGTACTTC
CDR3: CASGEGRGSLHEQYF

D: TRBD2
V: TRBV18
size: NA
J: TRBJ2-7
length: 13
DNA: TGTGCCAGCTCACCCGGGACTAGCTACGAGCAGTACTTC
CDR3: CASSPGTSYEQYF

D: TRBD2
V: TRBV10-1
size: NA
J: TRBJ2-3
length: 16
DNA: TGCGCCAGCAGTGACGGGACTAGCGGGAGGGCAGATACGCAGTATTTT
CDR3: CASSDGTSGRADTQYF

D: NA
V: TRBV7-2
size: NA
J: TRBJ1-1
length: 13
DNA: TGTGCCAGCAGCTTAGTCCGGGAAACTGAAGCTTTCTTT
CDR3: CASSLVRETEAFF

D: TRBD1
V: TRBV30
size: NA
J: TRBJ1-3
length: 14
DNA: TGTGCCTGTAGACAGGGAAGTTCTGGAAACACCATATATTTT
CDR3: CACRQGSSGNTIYF

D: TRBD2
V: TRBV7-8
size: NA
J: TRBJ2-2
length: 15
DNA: TGTGCCAGCAGCGTGAGAACTAGCGGGAACGGGGAGCTGTTTTTT
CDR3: CASSVRTSGNGELFF